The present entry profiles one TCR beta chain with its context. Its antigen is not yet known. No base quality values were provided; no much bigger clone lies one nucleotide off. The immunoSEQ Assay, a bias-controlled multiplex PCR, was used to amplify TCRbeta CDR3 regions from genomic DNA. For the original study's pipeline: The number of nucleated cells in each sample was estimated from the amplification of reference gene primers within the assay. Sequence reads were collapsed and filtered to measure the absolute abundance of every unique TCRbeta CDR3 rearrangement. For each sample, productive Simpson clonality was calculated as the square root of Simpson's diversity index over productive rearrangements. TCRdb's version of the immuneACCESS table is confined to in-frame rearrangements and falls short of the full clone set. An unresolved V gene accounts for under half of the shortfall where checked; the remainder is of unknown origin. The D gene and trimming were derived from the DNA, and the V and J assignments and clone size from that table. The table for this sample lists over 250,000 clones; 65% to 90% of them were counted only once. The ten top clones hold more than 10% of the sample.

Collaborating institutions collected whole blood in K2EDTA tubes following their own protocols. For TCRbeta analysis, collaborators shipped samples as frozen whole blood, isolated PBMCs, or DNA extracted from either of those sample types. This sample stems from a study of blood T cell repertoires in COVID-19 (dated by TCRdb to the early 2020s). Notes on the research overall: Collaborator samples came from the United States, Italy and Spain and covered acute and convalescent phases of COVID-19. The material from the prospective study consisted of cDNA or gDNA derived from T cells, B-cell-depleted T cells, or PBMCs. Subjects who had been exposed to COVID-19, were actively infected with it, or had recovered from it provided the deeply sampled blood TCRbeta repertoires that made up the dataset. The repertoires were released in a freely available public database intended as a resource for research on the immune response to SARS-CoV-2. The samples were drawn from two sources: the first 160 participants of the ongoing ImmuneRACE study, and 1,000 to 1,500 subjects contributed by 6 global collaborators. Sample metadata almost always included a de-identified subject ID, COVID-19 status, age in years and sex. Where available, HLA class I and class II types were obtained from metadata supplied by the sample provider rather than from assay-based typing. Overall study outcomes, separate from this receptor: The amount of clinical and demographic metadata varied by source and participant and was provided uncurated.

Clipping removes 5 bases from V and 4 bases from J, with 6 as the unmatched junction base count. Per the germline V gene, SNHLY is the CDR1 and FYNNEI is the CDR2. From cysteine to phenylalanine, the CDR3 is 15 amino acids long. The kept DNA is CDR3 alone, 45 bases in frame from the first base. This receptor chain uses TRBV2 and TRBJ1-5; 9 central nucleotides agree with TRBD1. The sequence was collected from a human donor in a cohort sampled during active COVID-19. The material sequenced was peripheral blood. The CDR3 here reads CASSPSTGGNQPQHF. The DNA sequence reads TGTGCCAGCAGTCCGTCGACAGGGGGGAATCAGCCCCAGCATTTT.